Presented here are 3 T cell receptor beta chains from one specimen sequenced in a study of technical replicates of blood from several donors. Repertoires were generated with immunoSEQ multiplex PCR, while TCRdb's copy carries only in-frame clones and drops some. The sample shows fewer than 15,000 clones, 85% to 95% of them seen only once. The sequencing sample was made of PBMCs. These receptors originate from a human donor in good health.

CDR3 protein: CASGPGQGRQDTQYF. In nucleotides, the CDR3 is TGTGCTAGTGGCCCTGGACAGGGGAGACAAGATACGCAGTATTTT. The chain recombines TRBV12-5 with TRBJ2-3, with 9 nucleotides matching TRBD1. CDR3 size: 15 residues. Trimming at V came to 6 bases and at J to 5 bases, leaving 9 bases not matched to a gene. Germline CDR1 reads LGHNT; CDR2 reads FRNRAP.

This rearrangement joins TRBV4-2 to TRBJ2-2, with 10 bases identical to TRBD2. Germline lookup yields CDR1 LGHNA and CDR2 YNFKEQ. V dropped 0 bases and J dropped 2; count of bases not matched to a gene: 12. This CDR3 contains 20 residues. DNA for the CDR3: TGTGCCAGCAGCCAAGATCTCCCCCTTACTAGCGGGACAAACACCGGGGAGCTGTTTTTT. It translates to CASSQDLPLTSGTNTGELFF.

This sequence joins TRBV5-8 and TRBJ2-1, with 8 bases aligning to TRBD2. The germline V gene has CDR1 SGHTS and CDR2 YDEGEE. The CDR3 extends over 16 amino acids. V lost 5 bases and J lost 0; bases outside the gene matches: 7. The CDR3 DNA reads TGTGCCAGCAGTCTCCTAAGCGGGAGCTCCTACAATGAGCAGTTCTTC. Translating it yields CASSLLSGSSYNEQFF.